The rows below give T cell receptor beta chains drawn from one sample of a study of blood T cell repertoires in COVID-19. Method: immunoSEQ multiplex PCR; TCRdb's copy keeps in-frame clones and lacks some. The sample comprises some 260,000 clones, about four fifths of which are singletons, and nearly 9% rests with the top ten. Sequencing was carried out using peripheral blood. The receptors were sampled from an older man with acute or convalescent COVID-19. The CDR3 runs from the conserved cysteine through the conserved F or W. D genes are given only for firm matches. The size entry is marked missing in some rows and otherwise reads once, few, many or a size class.

size,D,V,J,CDR3,DNA
NA,NA,TRBV30,TRBJ1-3,CAWSVLVSSGNTIYF,TGTGCCTGGAGTGTACTGGTGAGCTCTGGAAACACCATATATTTT
NA,NA,TRBV4-1,TRBJ1-4,CATRQVEKSEKLFF,TGCGCCACCCGACAGGTCGAGAAATCCGAAAAACTGTTTTTT
few,NA,TRBV5-1,TRBJ2-7,CASSLGGYEQYF,TGCGCCAGCAGCTTGGGAGGCTACGAGCAGTACTTC
few,NA,TRBV6-4,TRBJ2-2,CASSDSYRVTSGELFF,TGTGCCAGCAGTGACTCCTACAGGGTAACGTCCGGGGAGCTGTTTTTT
few,NA,TRBV19,TRBJ1-5,CASSIMGSESQPQHF,TGTGCCAGTAGTATCATGGGCAGTGAGAGTCAGCCCCAGCATTTT
NA,NA,TRBV5-8,TRBJ2-1,CASSLSATGTYNEQFF,TGTGCCAGCAGCTTGTCAGCGACAGGCACCTACAATGAGCAGTTCTTC
NA,TRBD1,TRBV5-1,TRBJ2-1,CASSSPGQGDNEQFF,TGCGCCAGCAGCTCCCCGGGACAGGGGGACAATGAGCAGTTCTTC
NA,NA,TRBV27,TRBJ1-5,CASSLSPPRGLSNQPQHF,TGTGCCAGCAGTTTATCGCCCCCGCGCGGGCTCAGCAATCAGCCCCAGCATTTT
once,TRBD1,TRBV6-5,TRBJ2-7,CASSYWDRGGEQYF,TGTGCCAGCAGTTACTGGGACAGGGGTGGGGAGCAGTACTTC
once,TRBD1,TRBV9,TRBJ1-4,CASAVGTANEKLFF,TGTGCCAGCGCAGTGGGGACAGCCAATGAAAAACTGTTTTTT
NA,NA,TRBV4-1,TRBJ1-2,CASSQGGLYGYTF,TGCGCCAGCAGCCAGGGGGGACTCTATGGCTACACCTTC
NA,NA,TRBV14,TRBJ2-2,CASSALTGNTGELFF,TGTGCCAGCAGCGCGCTGACGGGGAACACCGGGGAGCTGTTTTTT
few,TRBD1,TRBV9,TRBJ1-5,CASSARGDSNQPQHF,TGTGCCAGCAGCGCCAGGGGGGATAGCAATCAGCCCCAGCATTTT
few,NA,TRBV7-9,TRBJ1-3,CASSPGWGPGGNTIYF,TGTGCCAGCAGCCCGGGCTGGGGGCCTGGTGGAAACACCATATATTTT
NA,NA,TRBV5-1,TRBJ2-3,CASSLVPSGISTDTQYF,TGCGCCAGCAGCTTGGTACCCTCCGGGATTAGCACAGATACGCAGTATTTT
NA,TRBD1,TRBV6-5,TRBJ2-6,CASSRDRSGANVLTF,TGTGCCAGCAGTCGGGACAGGTCTGGGGCCAACGTCCTGACTTTC
NA,NA,TRBV5-1,TRBJ2-3,CASIRGGSTDTQYF,TGCGCCAGCATAAGAGGGGGAAGCACAGATACGCAGTATTTT
NA,NA,TRBV5-4,TRBJ2-7,CASSFGGNIYEQYF,TGTGCCAGCAGCTTTGGCGGGAATATCTACGAGCAGTACTTC
few,TRBD1,TRBV5-6,TRBJ2-6,CASSFGGTGFSGANVLTF,TGTGCCAGCAGCTTCGGCGGGACAGGATTCTCTGGGGCCAACGTCCTGACTTTC
NA,NA,TRBV18,TRBJ1-6,CASSPQSDSPLHF,TGTGCCAGCTCACCACAATCAGATTCACCCCTCCACTTT
once,NA,TRBV6-5,TRBJ1-5,CASILQNNQPQHF,TGTGCCAGCATCTTACAGAACAATCAGCCCCAGCATTTT
once,NA,TRBV10-3,TRBJ1-1,CAISESRTYTEAFF,TGTGCCATCAGTGAGTCGAGAACCTACACTGAAGCTTTCTTT
NA,NA,TRBV27,TRBJ2-3,CASSLSRQGMNTQYF,TGTGCCAGCAGTTTATCGCGGCAGGGTATGAATACGCAGTATTTT
NA,NA,TRBV10-3,TRBJ2-3,CAIYQGFSTDTQYF,TGTGCCATCTACCAGGGCTTTAGCACAGATACGCAGTATTTT
NA,TRBD2,TRBV30,TRBJ2-2,CAWKSGGADTGELFF,TGTGCCTGGAAGAGCGGGGGGGCCGACACCGGGGAGCTGTTTTTT
NA,TRBD1,TRBV28,TRBJ2-7,CASRGVPGQGARYEQYF,TGTGCCAGCAGGGGTGTTCCGGGACAGGGGGCGAGGTACGAGCAGTACTTC
NA,TRBD1,TRBV5-1,TRBJ2-1,CASSRPGTGMDNEQFF,TGCGCCAGCAGCCGACCCGGGACAGGGATGGACAATGAGCAGTTCTTC
NA,TRBD1,TRBV30,TRBJ1-3,CAWDRGSGNTIYF,TGTGCCTGGGACAGGGGGTCTGGAAACACCATATATTTT
NA,TRBD1,TRBV18,TRBJ2-7,CASSPGQGSSYEQYF,TGTGCCAGCTCACCGGGACAGGGAAGCTCCTACGAGCAGTACTTC
once,TRBD2,TRBV28,TRBJ2-3,CASSPGTSGRAGQYF,TGTGCCAGCAGTCCCGGGACTAGCGGGAGGGCAGGACAGTATTTT
NA,NA,TRBV19,TRBJ1-3,CASGTVGGNTIYF,TGTGCCAGCGGGACTGTTGGGGGAAACACCATATATTTT
NA,TRBD2,TRBV10-2,TRBJ2-1,CASSLAGADNEQFF,TGCGCCAGCAGCCTAGCGGGAGCTGACAATGAGCAGTTCTTC
NA,NA,TRBV6-5,TRBJ1-4,CASKYEGSRNEKLFF,TGTGCCAGCAAATATGAAGGGAGTCGGAATGAAAAACTGTTTTTT
NA,TRBD1,TRBV12-5,TRBJ1-1,CASGLKPGGTLNEAFF,TGTGCTAGTGGTTTGAAACCAGGGGGCACCTTGAATGAAGCTTTCTTT
NA,NA,TRBV5-1,TRBJ2-1,CASSLGGAAYNEQFF,TGCGCCAGCAGCTTGGGTGGGGCCGCCTACAATGAGCAGTTCTTC
few,TRBD1,TRBV7-3,TRBJ1-6,CASRLSGQGNSPLHF,TGTGCCAGCAGGCTTTCGGGACAGGGCAATTCACCCCTCCACTTT
once,TRBD1,TRBV18,TRBJ2-3,CASSSRTGQTDTQYF,TGTGCCAGCTCCTCCCGGACAGGGCAAACAGATACGCAGTATTTT
NA,TRBD2,TRBV3-1/TRBV3-2,TRBJ2-2,CASRREGRITGELFF,TGTGCCAGCCGACGGGAGGGGCGCATCACCGGGGAGCTGTTTTTT
NA,NA,TRBV15,TRBJ1-5,CATSRDTGFQPQHF,TGTGCCACCAGCAGAGATACAGGTTTTCAGCCCCAGCATTTT
NA,NA,TRBV21-1,TRBJ2-2,CASSTGSNTGELFF,TGTGCCAGCAGCACAGGATCGAACACCGGGGAGCTGTTTTTT
few,NA,TRBV30,TRBJ1-5,CAWSVQDNQPQHF,TGTGCCTGGAGTGTACAGGACAATCAGCCCCAGCATTTT
NA,TRBD1,TRBV5-1,TRBJ2-7,CASSPLLQGAGEQYF,TGCGCCAGCAGTCCCTTACTTCAGGGGGCCGGGGAGCAGTACTTC
NA,NA,TRBV20-1,TRBJ1-1,CSAIFDREAFF,TGCAGTGCTATCTTCGACAGGGAAGCTTTCTTT
NA,NA,TRBV7-9,TRBJ2-2,CASRRAAWEELFF,TGTGCCAGCCGGAGGGCTGCTTGGGAGGAGCTGTTTTTT
few,TRBD1,TRBV27,TRBJ2-7,CASSLIPTDRATYEQYF,TGTGCCAGCAGTTTAATCCCCACGGACAGGGCCACCTACGAGCAGTACTTC
NA,NA,TRBV5-1,TRBJ2-2,CASSYRLHRGGTGELFF,TGCGCCAGCAGCTATCGCCTTCACAGGGGAGGTACCGGGGAGCTGTTTTTT
NA,NA,TRBV6-5,TRBJ1-6,CASSLGESPLHF,TGTGCCAGCAGTTTAGGGGAATCACCCCTCCACTTT
NA,TRBD1,TRBV6-1,TRBJ2-7,CASSEWFGTGSPYEQYF,TGTGCCAGCAGTGAATGGTTTGGGACAGGGAGCCCCTACGAGCAGTACTTC
NA,TRBD1,TRBV5-1,TRBJ2-2,CASSLVGQGKAGELFF,TGCGCCAGCAGCTTGGTGGGACAGGGAAAGGCCGGGGAGCTGTTTTTT